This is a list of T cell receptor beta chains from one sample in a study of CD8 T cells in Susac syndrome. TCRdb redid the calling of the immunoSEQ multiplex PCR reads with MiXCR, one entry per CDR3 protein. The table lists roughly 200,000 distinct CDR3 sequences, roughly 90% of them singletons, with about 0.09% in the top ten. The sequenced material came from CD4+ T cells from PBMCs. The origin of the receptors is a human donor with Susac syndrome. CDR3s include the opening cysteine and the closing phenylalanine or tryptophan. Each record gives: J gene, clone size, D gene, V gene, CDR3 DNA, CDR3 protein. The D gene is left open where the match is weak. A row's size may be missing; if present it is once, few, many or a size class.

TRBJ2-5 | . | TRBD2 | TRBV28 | TGTGCCAGCAATCTAGCGGGAGAAGGAGAGACCCAGTACTTC | CASNLAGEGETQYF
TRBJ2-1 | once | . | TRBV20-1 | TGCAGTGCTCACCGGGACTCCTACAATGAGCAGTTCTTC | CSAHRDSYNEQFF
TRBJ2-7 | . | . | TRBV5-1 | TGCGCCAGCAGCGGAGGACAGAGCGACATCTACGAGCAGTACTTC | CASSGGQSDIYEQYF
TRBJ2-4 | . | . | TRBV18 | TGTGCCAGCTCACCACCGAAGATTGACATTCAGTACTTC | CASSPPKIDIQYF
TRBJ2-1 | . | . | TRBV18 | TGTGCCAGCTCACCAGAGGAGATCCAAGGTGAGCAGTTCTTC | CASSPEEIQGEQFF
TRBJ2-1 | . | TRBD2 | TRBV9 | TGTGCCAGCAGCTCCCTCGGACTAGCGGGAGGCAATGAGCAGTTCTTC | CASSSLGLAGGNEQFF
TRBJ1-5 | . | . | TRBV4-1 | TGCGCCAGCAGCCCAGGTAGGAGGGGCCCCAATCAGCCCCAGCATTTT | CASSPGRRGPNQPQHF
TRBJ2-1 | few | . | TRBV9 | TGTGCCAGCAGCGTTAGGGGGCGGGGTTCGAACAATGAGCAGTTCTTC | CASSVRGRGSNNEQFF
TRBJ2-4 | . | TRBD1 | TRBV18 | TGTGCCAGCTCAAGGACAGGGAGTTCGGAAAACATTCAGTACTTC | CASSRTGSSENIQYF
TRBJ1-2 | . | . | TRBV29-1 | TGCAGCGTTGGGGAGTTCAACTATGGCTACACCTTC | CSVGEFNYGYTF
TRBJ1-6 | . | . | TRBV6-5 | TGTGCCACCCGAGGAATCGGGCCGATGAATTCACCCCTCCACTTT | CATRGIGPMNSPLHF
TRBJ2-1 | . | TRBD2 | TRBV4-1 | TGCGCCAGCAGGACCCAGGGGACTAGCGGGATAAATGAGCAGTTCTTC | CASRTQGTSGINEQFF
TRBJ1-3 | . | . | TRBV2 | TGTGCCAGCAGCCGAAAAGGGGGGTCTGGAAACACCATATATTTT | CASSRKGGSGNTIYF
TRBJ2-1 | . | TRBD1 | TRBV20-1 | TGCAGTGCTCTGACAGGGGGCTACAATGAGCAGTTCTTC | CSALTGGYNEQFF
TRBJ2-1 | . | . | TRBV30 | TGTGCCTGGAGTAGGATTGGAGCGGAGGAATACAATGAGCAGTTCTTC | CAWSRIGAEEYNEQFF
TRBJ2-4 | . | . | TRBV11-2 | TGTGCCAGCAGCTTAGATTCAAACATTCAGTACTTC | CASSLDSNIQYF
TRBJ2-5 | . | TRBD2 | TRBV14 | TGTGCCAGCAGCCAAGTTTCACTAGCGGGAGGAGGGACCCAGTACTTC | CASSQVSLAGGGTQYF
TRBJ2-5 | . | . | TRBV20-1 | TGCAGTGCTATCGACAGGCTAAAAGGAGAGACCCAGTACTTC | CSAIDRLKGETQYF